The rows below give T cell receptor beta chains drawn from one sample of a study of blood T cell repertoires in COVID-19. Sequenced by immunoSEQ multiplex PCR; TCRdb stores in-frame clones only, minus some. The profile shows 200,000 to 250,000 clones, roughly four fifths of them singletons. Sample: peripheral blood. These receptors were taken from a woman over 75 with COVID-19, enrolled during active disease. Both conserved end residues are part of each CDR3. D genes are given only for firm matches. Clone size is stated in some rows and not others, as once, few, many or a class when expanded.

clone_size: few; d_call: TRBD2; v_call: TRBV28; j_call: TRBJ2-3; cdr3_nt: TGTGCCAGCAGTTCTCGTGGGAGCGGGAATACAGATACGCAGTATTTT; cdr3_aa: CASSSRGSGNTDTQYF
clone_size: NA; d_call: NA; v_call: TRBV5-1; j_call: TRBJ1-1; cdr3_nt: TGCGCCAGCACCTCCGCCGGACGGGGGAACACTGAAGCTTTCTTT; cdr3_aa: CASTSAGRGNTEAFF
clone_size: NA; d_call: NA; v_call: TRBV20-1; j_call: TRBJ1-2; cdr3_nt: TGCAGTGCCAGTAATTTACAGGGCCGACTCTATGGCTACACCTTC; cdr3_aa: CSASNLQGRLYGYTF
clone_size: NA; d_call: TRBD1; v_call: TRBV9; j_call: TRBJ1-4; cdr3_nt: TGTGCCAGCGGCCAGGGGGCCAGTGAAAAACTGTTTTTT; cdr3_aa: CASGQGASEKLFF
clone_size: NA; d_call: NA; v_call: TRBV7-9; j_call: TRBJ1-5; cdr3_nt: TGTGCCAGCAGCCCCGCAACCGGAGGCAATCAGCCCCAGCATTTT; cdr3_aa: CASSPATGGNQPQHF
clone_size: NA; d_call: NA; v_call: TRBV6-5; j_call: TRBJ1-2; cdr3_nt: TGTGCCAGCAGTCCCGACAGGAACTATGGCTACACCTTC; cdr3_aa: CASSPDRNYGYTF
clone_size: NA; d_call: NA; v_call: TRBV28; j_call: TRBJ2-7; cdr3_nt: TGTGCCAGCTTGCAGACCTCGGGATACGAGCAGTACTTC; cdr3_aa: CASLQTSGYEQYF
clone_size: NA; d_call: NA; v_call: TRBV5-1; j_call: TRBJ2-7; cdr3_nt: TGCGCCAGCAGCTTGGATGGCGGCTACGAGCAGTACTTC; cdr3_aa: CASSLDGGYEQYF
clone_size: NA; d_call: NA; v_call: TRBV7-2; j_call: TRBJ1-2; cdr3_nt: TGTGCCAGCAGCTTGGCCAGCGCCTACACCTTC; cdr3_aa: CASSLASAYTF
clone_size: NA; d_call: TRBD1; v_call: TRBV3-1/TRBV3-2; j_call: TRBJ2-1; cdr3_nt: TGTGCCAGCAGCCACGACAGGGCCCGGCAGTTCTTC; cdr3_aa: CASSHDRARQFF
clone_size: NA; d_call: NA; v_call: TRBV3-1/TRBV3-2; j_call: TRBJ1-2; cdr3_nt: TGTGCCAGCAGCCAAACTAATAGGGGCGGCTACACCTTC; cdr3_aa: CASSQTNRGGYTF
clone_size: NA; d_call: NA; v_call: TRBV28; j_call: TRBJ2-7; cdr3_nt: TGTGCCAGCCGGGGTTTCCCTCTATACGAGCAGTACTTC; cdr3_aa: CASRGFPLYEQYF
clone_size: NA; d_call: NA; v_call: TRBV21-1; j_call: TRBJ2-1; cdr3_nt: TGTGCCAGCAGCTGTACTAGCGGGAGGGCCGGCAATGAGCAGTTCTTC; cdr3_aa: CASSCTSGRAGNEQFF
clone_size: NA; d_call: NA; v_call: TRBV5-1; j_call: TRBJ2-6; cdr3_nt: TGCGCCAGCAGCCAGACGAGCGCTGGGGCCAACGTCCTGACTTTC; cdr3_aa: CASSQTSAGANVLTF
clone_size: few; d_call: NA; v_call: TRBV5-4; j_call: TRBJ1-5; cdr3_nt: TGTGCCAGCAGCTTGGCCGGTAATCAGCCCCAGCATTTT; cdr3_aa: CASSLAGNQPQHF
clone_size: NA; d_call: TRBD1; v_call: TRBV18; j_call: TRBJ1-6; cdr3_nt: TGTGCCAGCTCACCGACAGGGGGCAATTCACCCCTCCACTTT; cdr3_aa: CASSPTGGNSPLHF
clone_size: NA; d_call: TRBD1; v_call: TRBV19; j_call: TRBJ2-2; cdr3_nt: TGTGCCAGTAGTCCAAGACCGGGACAGGGAAACACCGGGGAGCTGTTTTTT; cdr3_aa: CASSPRPGQGNTGELFF
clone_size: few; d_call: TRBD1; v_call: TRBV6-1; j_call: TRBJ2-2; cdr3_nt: TGTGCCAGCAGTGAAAGGGGACAGGGGGCCACCGGGGAGCTGTTTTTT; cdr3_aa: CASSERGQGATGELFF
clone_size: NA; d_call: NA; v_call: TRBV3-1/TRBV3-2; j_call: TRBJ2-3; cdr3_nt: TGTGCCAGCAGCCAAGGGGCTTCGCAGTATTTT; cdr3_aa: CASSQGASQYF
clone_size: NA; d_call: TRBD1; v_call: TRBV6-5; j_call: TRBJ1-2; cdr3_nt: TGTGCCAGCAGCCCGACAGGGAGCTATGGCTACACCTTC; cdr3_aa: CASSPTGSYGYTF
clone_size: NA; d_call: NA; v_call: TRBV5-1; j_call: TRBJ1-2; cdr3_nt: TGCGCCAGCAGCTTGCTGGTCGGCGGCGGCTACACCTTC; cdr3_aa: CASSLLVGGGYTF
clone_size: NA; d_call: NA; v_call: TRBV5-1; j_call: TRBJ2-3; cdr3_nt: TGCGCCAGCAGCCTAGCGTCAGATACGCAGTATTTT; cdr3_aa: CASSLASDTQYF
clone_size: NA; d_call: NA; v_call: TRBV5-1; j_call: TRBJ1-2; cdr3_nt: TGCGCCAGCAGCTTGGGGGTCGATGGGAGAGGCTACACCTTC; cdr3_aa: CASSLGVDGRGYTF
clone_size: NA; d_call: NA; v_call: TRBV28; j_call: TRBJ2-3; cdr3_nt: TGTGCCAGCAGTTCCCCTGTCGGAGCCCGCACAGATACGCAGTATTTT; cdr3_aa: CASSSPVGARTDTQYF
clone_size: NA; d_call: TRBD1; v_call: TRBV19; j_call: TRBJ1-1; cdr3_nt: TGTGCCAGTAGGGGGCCGGACAGGGGGCGGACTGAAGCTTTCTTT; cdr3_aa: CASRGPDRGRTEAFF
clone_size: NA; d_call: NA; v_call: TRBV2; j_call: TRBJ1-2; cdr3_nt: TGTGCCAGCAGTCCCGGGACATACTATGGCTACACCTTC; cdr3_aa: CASSPGTYYGYTF
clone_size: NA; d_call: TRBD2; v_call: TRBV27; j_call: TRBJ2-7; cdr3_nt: TGTGCCAGCAAAATCGTGGGACTAGCGGGGGGTGCCTACGAGCAGTACTTC; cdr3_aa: CASKIVGLAGGAYEQYF
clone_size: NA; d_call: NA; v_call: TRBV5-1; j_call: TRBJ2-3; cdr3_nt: TGCGCCAGCAGCGTGGGGGCTCTAAACCCTGCTGAGGATACGCAGTATTTT; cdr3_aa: CASSVGALNPAEDTQYF
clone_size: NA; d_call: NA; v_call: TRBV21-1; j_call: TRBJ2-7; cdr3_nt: TGTGCCAGCAGCAAATACGCTAGCGTTAACGAGCAGTACTTC; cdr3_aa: CASSKYASVNEQYF
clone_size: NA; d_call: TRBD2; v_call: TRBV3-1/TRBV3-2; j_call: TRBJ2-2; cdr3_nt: TGTGCCAGCAGCCAAGATGCCCTAGCGGGGCCGAGCACCGGGGAGCTGTTTTTT; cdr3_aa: CASSQDALAGPSTGELFF
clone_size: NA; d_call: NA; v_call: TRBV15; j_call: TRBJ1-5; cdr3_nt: TGTGCCACCAGCAGAGATGGCAGGGCCAATGGTCAGCCCCAGCATTTT; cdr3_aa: CATSRDGRANGQPQHF
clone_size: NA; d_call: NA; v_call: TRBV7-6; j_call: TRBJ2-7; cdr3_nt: TGTGCCAGCAGCTTAGCGGGGGGATACTACGAGCAGTACTTC; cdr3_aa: CASSLAGGYYEQYF
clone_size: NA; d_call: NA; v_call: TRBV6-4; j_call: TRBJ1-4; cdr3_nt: TGTGCCAGCCCCCCGCGTCCTGAAAAACTGTTTTTT; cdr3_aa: CASPPRPEKLFF
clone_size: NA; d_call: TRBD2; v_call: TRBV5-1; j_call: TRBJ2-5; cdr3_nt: TGCGCCAGCAGCTTTCTAGCGGGGGGCGGTGTTGGAGAGACCCAGTACTTC; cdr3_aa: CASSFLAGGGVGETQYF
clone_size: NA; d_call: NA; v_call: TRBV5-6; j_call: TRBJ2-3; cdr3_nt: TGTGCCAGCCATGCCCCCGGACTACCCTCCGATACGCAGTATTTT; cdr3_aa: CASHAPGLPSDTQYF
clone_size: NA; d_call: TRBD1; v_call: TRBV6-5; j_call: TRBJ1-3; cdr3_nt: TGTGCCAGCAGGACAGGGGGAAACACCATATATTTT; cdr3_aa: CASRTGGNTIYF
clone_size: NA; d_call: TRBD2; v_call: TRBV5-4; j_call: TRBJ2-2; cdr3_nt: TGTGCCAGCAGCCAGAGCAGCGGGGGAAACACCGGGGAGCTGTTTTTT; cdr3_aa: CASSQSSGGNTGELFF
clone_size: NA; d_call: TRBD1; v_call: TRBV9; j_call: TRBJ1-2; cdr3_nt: TGTGCCAGCAGCGTGACAGGGGCCGCTCCGGGCGGCTACACCTTC; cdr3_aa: CASSVTGAAPGGYTF
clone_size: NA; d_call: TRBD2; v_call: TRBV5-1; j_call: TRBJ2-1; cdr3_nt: TGCGCCAGCACCGCCTATAGCGGGGGGGATGGTGAGCAGTTCTTC; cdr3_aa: CASTAYSGGDGEQFF
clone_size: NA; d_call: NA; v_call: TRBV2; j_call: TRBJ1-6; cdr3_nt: TGTGCCGGAGCGACAGGCCGCGATTCACCCCTCCACTTT; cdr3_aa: CAGATGRDSPLHF
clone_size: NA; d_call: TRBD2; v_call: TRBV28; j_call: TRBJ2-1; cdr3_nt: TGTGCCAGCAGTGGCCCCGGGACTATCTCCTACAATGAGCAGTTCTTC; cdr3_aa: CASSGPGTISYNEQFF
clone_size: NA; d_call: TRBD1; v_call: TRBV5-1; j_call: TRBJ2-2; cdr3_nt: TGCGCCAGCACACCTATCCCCGGGACAGGGGTCACCGGGGAGCTGTTTTTT; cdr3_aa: CASTPIPGTGVTGELFF
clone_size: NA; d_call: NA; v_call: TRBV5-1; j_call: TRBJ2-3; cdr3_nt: TGCGCCAGCAGCTTGGGGGCGCTCTCTCCCACAGATACGCAGTATTTT; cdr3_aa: CASSLGALSPTDTQYF
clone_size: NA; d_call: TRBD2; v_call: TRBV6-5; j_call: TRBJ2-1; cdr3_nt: TGTGCCAGCAGGTCGACTAGCGGGTGGGGGCATGAGCAGTTCTTC; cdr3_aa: CASRSTSGWGHEQFF